Included here is one T cell receptor (beta chain) sequence, with context. The entry originates in a study of cytomegalovirus exposure and HLA in healthy donors. PCR involved 60 Vbeta and 13 Jbeta primers. This table comes from immunoSEQ multiplex PCR, and its TCRdb copy is limited to in-frame clones, with some not included. The table has some 32,000 clones, around nine tenths seen once. The clonotype comes from a boy under 18 in good health and CMV-seronegative. Specimen: PBMCs.

CDR3 amino acids: CASSQQGAGAGELFF. CDR3 sequence (DNA): TGTGCCAGCAGCCAACAGGGGGCTGGAGCCGGGGAGCTGTTTTTT. The V and J genes are TRBV14 and TRBJ2-2, with 8 bases lining up with TRBD1. This CDR3 has 15 residues. CDR1 is SGHDN, CDR2 FVKESK, per germline. The J segment lost 6 bases and the V segment lost 2 bases, leaving 5 bases of the junction unmatched.